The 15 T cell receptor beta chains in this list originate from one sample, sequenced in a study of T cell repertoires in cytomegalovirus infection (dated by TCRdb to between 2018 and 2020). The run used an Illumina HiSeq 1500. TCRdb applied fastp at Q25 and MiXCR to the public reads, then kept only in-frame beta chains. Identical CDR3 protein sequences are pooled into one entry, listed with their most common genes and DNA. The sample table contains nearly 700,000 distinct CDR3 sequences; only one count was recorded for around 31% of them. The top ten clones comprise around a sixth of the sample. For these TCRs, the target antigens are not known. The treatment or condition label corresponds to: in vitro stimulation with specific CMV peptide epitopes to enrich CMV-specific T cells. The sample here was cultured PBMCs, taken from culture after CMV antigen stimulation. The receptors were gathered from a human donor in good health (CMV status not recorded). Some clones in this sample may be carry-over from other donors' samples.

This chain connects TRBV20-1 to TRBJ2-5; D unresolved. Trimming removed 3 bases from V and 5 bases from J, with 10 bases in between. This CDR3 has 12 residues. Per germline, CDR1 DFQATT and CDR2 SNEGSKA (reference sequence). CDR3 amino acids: CSASTNTETQYF. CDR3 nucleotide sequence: TGCAGTGCTAGCACGAATACGGAGACCCAGTACTTC.

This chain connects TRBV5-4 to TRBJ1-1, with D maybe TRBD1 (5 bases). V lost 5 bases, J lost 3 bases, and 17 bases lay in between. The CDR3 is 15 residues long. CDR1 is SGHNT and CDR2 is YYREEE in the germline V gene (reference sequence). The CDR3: CASRPTQGRDTEAFF. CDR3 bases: TGTGCCAGCAGACCGACCCAGGGACGTGACACTGAAGCTTTCTTT.

The CDR3 nucleotides are TGCGCCAGCAGCCAAGAAGGGCCCGTTGGGGTTAGCGGGAACTACGAGCAGTACTTC. As protein: CASSQEGPVGVSGNYEQYF. This sequence joins TRBV4-1 and TRBJ2-7; TRBD2 matches 8 bases. Germline trimming cut 0 bases from V and 3 bases from J; bases unmatched to any gene: 16. The CDR3 spans 19 residues. CDR1 and CDR2 from the germline V gene are MGHRA and YSYEKL.

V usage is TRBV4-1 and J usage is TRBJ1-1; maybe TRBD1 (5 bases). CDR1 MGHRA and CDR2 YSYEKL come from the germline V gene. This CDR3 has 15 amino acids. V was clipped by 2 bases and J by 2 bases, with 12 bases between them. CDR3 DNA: TGCGCCAGCAGCCAATTCCTGACAGCAAACACTGAAGCTTTCTTT. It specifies CASSQFLTANTEAFF.

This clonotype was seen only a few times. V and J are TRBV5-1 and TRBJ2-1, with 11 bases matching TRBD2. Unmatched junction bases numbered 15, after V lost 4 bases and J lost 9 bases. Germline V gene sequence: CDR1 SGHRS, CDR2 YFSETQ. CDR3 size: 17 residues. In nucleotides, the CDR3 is TGCGCCAGCAGCCCTCGCGATAGCGGGGGGGCCAGGGGTGAGCAGTTCTTC. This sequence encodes CASSPRDSGGARGEQFF.

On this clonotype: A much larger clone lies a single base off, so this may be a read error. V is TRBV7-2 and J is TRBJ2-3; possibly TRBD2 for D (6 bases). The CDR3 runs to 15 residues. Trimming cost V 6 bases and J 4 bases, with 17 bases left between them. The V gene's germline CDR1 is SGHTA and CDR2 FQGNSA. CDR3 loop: CASRYPGLGADTQYF. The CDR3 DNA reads TGTGCCAGCAGATACCCGGGACTTGGCGCAGATACGCAGTATTTT.

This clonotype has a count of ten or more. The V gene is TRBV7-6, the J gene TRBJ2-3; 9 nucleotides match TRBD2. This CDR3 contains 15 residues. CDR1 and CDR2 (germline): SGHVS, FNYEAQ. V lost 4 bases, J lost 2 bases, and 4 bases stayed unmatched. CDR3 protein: CASSSLAGHTDTQYF. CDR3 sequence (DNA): TGTGCCAGCAGCTCCCTAGCGGGGCACACAGATACGCAGTATTTT.

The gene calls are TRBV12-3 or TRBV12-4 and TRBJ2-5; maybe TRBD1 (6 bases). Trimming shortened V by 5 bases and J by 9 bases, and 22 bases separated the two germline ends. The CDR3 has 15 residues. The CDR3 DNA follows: TGTGCCAGCAGTGGGGGCTGGGACCAGGGGAAGCCCCAGTACTTC. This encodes CASSGGWDQGKPQYF.

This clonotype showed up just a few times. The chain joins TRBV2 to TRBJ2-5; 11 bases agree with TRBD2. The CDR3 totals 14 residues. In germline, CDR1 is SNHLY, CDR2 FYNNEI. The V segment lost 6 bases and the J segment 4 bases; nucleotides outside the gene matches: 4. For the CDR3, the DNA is TGTGCCAGCAGGGCCGGGACTAGCGGAGAGACCCAGTACTTC. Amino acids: CASRAGTSGETQYF.

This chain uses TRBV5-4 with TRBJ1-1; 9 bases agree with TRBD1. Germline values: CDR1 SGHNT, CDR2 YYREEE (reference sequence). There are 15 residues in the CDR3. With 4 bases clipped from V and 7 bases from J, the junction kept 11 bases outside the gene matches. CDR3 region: CASSPGTGRRGEAFF. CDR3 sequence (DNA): TGTGCCAGCAGCCCAGGGACAGGGCGCCGAGGTGAAGCTTTCTTT.

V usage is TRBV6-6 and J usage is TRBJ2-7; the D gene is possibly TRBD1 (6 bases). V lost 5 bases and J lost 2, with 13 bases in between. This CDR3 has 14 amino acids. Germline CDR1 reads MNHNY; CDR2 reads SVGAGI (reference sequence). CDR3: CASSANRVAYEQYF. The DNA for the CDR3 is TGTGCCAGCAGTGCCAACAGGGTCGCCTACGAGCAGTACTTC.

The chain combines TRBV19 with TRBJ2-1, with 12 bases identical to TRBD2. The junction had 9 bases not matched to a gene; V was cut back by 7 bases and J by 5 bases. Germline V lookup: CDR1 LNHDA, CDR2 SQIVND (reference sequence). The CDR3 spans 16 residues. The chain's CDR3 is CASTLLAGGPDNEQFF. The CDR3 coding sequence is TGTGCCAGTACCCTCCTAGCGGGAGGGCCGGACAATGAGCAGTTCTTC.

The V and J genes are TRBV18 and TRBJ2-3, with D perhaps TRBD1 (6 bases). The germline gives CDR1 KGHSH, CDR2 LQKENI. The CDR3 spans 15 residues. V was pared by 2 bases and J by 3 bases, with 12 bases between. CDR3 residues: CASSPLQGCTDTQYF. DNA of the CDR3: TGTGCCAGCTCACCATTGCAGGGGTGTACAGATACGCAGTATTTT.

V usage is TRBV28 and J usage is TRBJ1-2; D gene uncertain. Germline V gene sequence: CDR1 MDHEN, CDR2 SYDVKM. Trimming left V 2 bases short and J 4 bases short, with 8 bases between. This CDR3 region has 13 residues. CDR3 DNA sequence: TGTGCCAGCAGTTTACCCAACATCTATGGCTACACCTTC. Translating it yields CASSLPNIYGYTF.

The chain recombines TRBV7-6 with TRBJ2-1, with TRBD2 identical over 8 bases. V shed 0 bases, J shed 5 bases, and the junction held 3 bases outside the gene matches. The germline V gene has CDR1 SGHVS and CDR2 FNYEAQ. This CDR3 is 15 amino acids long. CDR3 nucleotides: TGTGCCAGCAGCTTAGCCCCAGCGGGGGACAATGAGCAGTTCTTC. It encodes CASSLAPAGDNEQFF.